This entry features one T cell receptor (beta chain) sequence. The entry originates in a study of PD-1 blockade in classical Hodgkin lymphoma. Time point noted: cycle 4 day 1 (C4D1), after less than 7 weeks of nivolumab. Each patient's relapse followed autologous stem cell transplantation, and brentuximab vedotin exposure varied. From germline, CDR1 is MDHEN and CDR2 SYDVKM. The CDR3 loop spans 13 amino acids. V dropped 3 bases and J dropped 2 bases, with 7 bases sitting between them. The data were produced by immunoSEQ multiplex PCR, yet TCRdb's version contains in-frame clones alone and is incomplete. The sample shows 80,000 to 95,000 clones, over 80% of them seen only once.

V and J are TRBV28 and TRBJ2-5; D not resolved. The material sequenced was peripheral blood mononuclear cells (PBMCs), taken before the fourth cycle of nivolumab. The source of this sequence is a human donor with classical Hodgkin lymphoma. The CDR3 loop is CASSFGSQETQYF. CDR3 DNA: TGTGCCAGCAGTTTCGGGTCACAAGAGACCCAGTACTTC.